Sequencing of this TCR beta chain was carried out in a study of graft-versus-host responses after intestinal transplantation. Study-wide points: Some GvH clones were seen earlier in gut or blood, suggesting intestinal origin.

CDR1 and CDR2 from the germline V gene are SGHDT and YYEEEE. The CDR3 length is 14 residues. The ends were cut back, 0 bases at V and 2 bases at J, with 7 bases in the middle. TCRdb's table, derived via immunoSEQ multiplex PCR, lists solely in-frame clones and lacks some. There are 7,000 to 9,000 clones in the sample; less than 40% occur only once, and roughly 4% lies in the top ten. The rearrangement joins TRBV5-6 to TRBJ2-3; tentatively, D is TRBD1 (5 bases). This clonotype originated in a human patient who was an organ donor for intestinal transplantation. Specimen: alloreactive CD4+ T cells from a mixed lymphocyte reaction culture, collected before transplantation. Sample subset: CFSE-low proliferating T cells sorted from roughly six-day pre-transplant mixed lymphocyte reaction (GvH or HvG direction). CDR3: CASSLDRTTDTQYF. The CDR3 DNA is TGTGCCAGCAGCTTGGACAGGACCACAGATACGCAGTATTTT.